Listed below are T cell receptor beta chains from one sample, sequenced in a study of blood T cell repertoires in COVID-19. Assay used: immunoSEQ multiplex PCR; TCRdb lists only in-frame clones, some missing. The sample yields tens of thousands of clones, under 95% seen once. The specimen was peripheral blood. Every receptor here comes from a man aged 45-65 years with acute or convalescent COVID-19. Each CDR3 is given with its conserved first and last residue. A D gene is named only where the DNA matches it firmly. The listing skips clone size in some rows; elsewhere it reads once, few, many or a size class.

v_call	clone_size	d_call	j_call	cdr3_nt	cdr3_aa
TRBV7-3	.	.	TRBJ2-1	TGTGCCAGCAGCTTAGGGGGCCCCAATGAGCAGTTCTTC	CASSLGGPNEQFF
TRBV4-2	.	.	TRBJ1-1	TGTGCCAGCAGCCCTGAGGGGGTTCCCATGAACACTGAAGCTTTCTTT	CASSPEGVPMNTEAFF
TRBV7-9	.	.	TRBJ2-7	TGTGCCAGCAGCTTGCGGGACAGTTCTACCTACGAGCAGTACTTC	CASSLRDSSTYEQYF
TRBV7-2	.	TRBD2	TRBJ2-1	TGTGCCAGCAGCGTGACCATAGCGGGGGGTGGCGAGCAGTTCTTC	CASSVTIAGGGEQFF
TRBV13	.	.	TRBJ1-4	TGTGCCAGCAGCCCGCGGGGGGGCGAAAAACTGTTTTTT	CASSPRGGEKLFF
TRBV5-4	once	.	TRBJ2-3	TGTGCCAGCAGCCTGGGGGGAGGAGAACGCCCGAGGTATTTT	CASSLGGGERPRYF
TRBV19	.	.	TRBJ1-6	TGTGCCAGTAGTATTAATGTCGGGGAATACGGTTCACCCCTCCACTTT	CASSINVGEYGSPLHF
TRBV9	.	.	TRBJ1-2	TGTGCCAGCAGCGTAGGGGGCGATAACTATGGCTACACCTTC	CASSVGGDNYGYTF
TRBV18	.	.	TRBJ2-3	TGTGCCAGCTCACCACCCGCCTACGCGGGCACAGATACGCAGTATTTT	CASSPPAYAGTDTQYF
TRBV5-1	few	.	TRBJ1-1	TGCGCCAGCAGCCCGCTTCCCGGTGGCACTGAAGCTTTCTTT	CASSPLPGGTEAFF
TRBV4-1	.	.	TRBJ1-2	TGCGCCAGCCGAGTTTCGGCAGACATTATCTATGGCTACACCTTC	CASRVSADIIYGYTF
TRBV29-1	.	.	TRBJ2-3	TGCAGCGTAAAAACTCGGGGGGCGCGTAATACCAATACGCAGTATTTT	CSVKTRGARNTNTQYF
TRBV15	.	TRBD2	TRBJ2-1	TGTGCCACCAGCAGACGGACGGGGGGATCGTACGAGAATAATGAGCAGTTCTTC	CATSRRTGGSYENNEQFF
TRBV5-1	once	.	TRBJ2-7	TGCGCCAGCAGCTTGGGACGGGGAAGCGACGAGCAGTACTTC	CASSLGRGSDEQYF
TRBV30	.	TRBD2	TRBJ2-1	TGTGCCTGGAGATATAGGCCAGGACTAGCGGGGGCTAGCTCCTACAATGAGCAGTTCTTC	CAWRYRPGLAGASSYNEQFF
TRBV21-1	.	.	TRBJ2-1	TGTGCCAGCAGCACCACTTCCCTCACAGGGGGCCTTAGGCAGTTCTTC	CASSTTSLTGGLRQFF
TRBV24-1	.	TRBD2	TRBJ2-1	TGTGCCACCAGTGATGGACTAGCGGGGACCTACAATGAGCAGTTCTTC	CATSDGLAGTYNEQFF
TRBV20-1	.	TRBD2	TRBJ2-5	TGCAGTGCTAGTCTAGCTAGCGGGGGGGCCGGGACCCAGTACTTC	CSASLASGGAGTQYF
TRBV5-1	.	.	TRBJ2-3	TGCGCCAGCAGCTTGAGGGGTTTGGGCACAGATACGCAGTATTTT	CASSLRGLGTDTQYF
TRBV6-6	.	.	TRBJ1-3	TGTGCCAGCAGTTACTCTCCCGGGACAAGGTCCCACACCATATATTTT	CASSYSPGTRSHTIYF
TRBV24-1	.	TRBD1	TRBJ2-3	TGTGCCACCAGTGATCCCACAGGGGGCGGTTTGGATACGCAGTATTTT	CATSDPTGGGLDTQYF
TRBV12-3/TRBV12-4	.	.	TRBJ2-3	TGTGCCAGCAGGGGCATTCGAGATACGCAGTATTTT	CASRGIRDTQYF
TRBV5-1	.	.	TRBJ1-1	TGCGCCAGCAGCTTCCTCTCAAACTTGATGAACACTGAAGCTTTCTTT	CASSFLSNLMNTEAFF
TRBV3-1/TRBV3-2	once	.	TRBJ2-7	TGTGCCAGCAGCCAAAGGGAAAGGGGCGAGCAGTACTTC	CASSQRERGEQYF
TRBV19	once	TRBD1	TRBJ2-3	TGTGCCAGTAGTAGGGACAGGAGCACAGATACGCAGTATTTT	CASSRDRSTDTQYF
TRBV7-2	.	TRBD2	TRBJ2-5	TGTGCCAGCAGCTTAGTTGGCGGGGGGGCTTGGGAGACCCAGTACTTC	CASSLVGGGAWETQYF
TRBV4-1	.	.	TRBJ2-3	TGCGCCAGCAGCCTTAGCTTCGGGGGAAATGCAGATACGCAGTATTTT	CASSLSFGGNADTQYF
TRBV5-6	.	.	TRBJ1-4	TGTGCCAGCAGCCCCTCTATGAGGCAGTCTAATGAAAAACTGTTTTTT	CASSPSMRQSNEKLFF
TRBV6-5	once	.	TRBJ1-6	TGTGCCAGCACAACCCCTCGGGGATTTTCACCCCTCCACTTT	CASTTPRGFSPLHF
TRBV29-1	.	.	TRBJ1-2	TGCAGCGTTGAAGCCACGTTAGCTGGCTACACCTTC	CSVEATLAGYTF
TRBV9	few	.	TRBJ2-3	TGTGCCAGCAGCGTCGGACTTGAAACTCTCACAGATACGCAGTATTTT	CASSVGLETLTDTQYF
TRBV7-9	.	.	TRBJ2-5	TGTGCCAGCAGCCCACCAGGTACAGCCCAAGAGACCCAGTACTTC	CASSPPGTAQETQYF
TRBV30	.	.	TRBJ1-6	TGTGCCTGGAACCGAGGGCCTCTTAATTCACCCCTCCACTTT	CAWNRGPLNSPLHF
TRBV30	.	TRBD1	TRBJ2-2	TGTGCCTGGAGCGACAGGGGGCGGACCGGGGAGCTGTTTTTT	CAWSDRGRTGELFF
TRBV2	.	.	TRBJ1-2	TGTGCCAGCAGTGTTGAAGCTGGCGGTGGCTACACCTTC	CASSVEAGGGYTF
TRBV29-1	once	TRBD1	TRBJ2-1	TGCAGCGCCAGACAGGGGAACTACAATGAGCAGTTCTTC	CSARQGNYNEQFF
TRBV19	.	.	TRBJ1-2	TGTGCCAGTAGTGCCGCATCCACAGGCTATGGCTACACCTTC	CASSAASTGYGYTF
TRBV5-1	.	TRBD2	TRBJ2-3	TGCGCCAGCAGCTTGGGGCTAGCGGGGGGTCTGAGCACAGATACGCAGTATTTT	CASSLGLAGGLSTDTQYF
TRBV11-2	.	TRBD1	TRBJ1-6	TGTGCCAGCAGCCTGCTAGTGACAGGGGGTAATTCACCCCTCCACTTT	CASSLLVTGGNSPLHF
TRBV19	once	TRBD1	TRBJ1-5	TGTGCCAGTAGCTATCGGACAGGGGGCTTTCAGCCCCAGCATTTT	CASSYRTGGFQPQHF
TRBV23-1	few	.	TRBJ1-6	TGCGCCAGCAGTCCGGCGGTTGACTCAACCCCCCTCCACTTT	CASSPAVDSTPLHF